This TCR beta chain emerged from a study of early T cells in non-severe SARS-CoV-2 infection. Looking at the study overall: Unpaired chains resulted from sequencing bulk RNA of unsorted whole blood. Whole-study results and caveats: The matching step, a VDJdb search, favored anti-spike CD8 responses and missed private and CD4 specificities.

The TCR library protocol was used to attach unique molecular identifiers. These identifiers were attached to individual cDNA molecules. TCRdb re-derived calls from the 5' RACE reads in MiXCR, one entry per CDR3 protein. The table lists around 60,000 distinct CDR3 sequences, approximately 10% of them singletons. In this sample, this clonotype turned up many times. Its antigen is not known. The sequence was obtained from an adult who was a healthcare worker with PCR-confirmed SARS-CoV-2 infection or an uninfected control (not recorded which). The sample was whole blood, taken at baseline.

CDR3 residues: CASSQPPGLGGPDTQYF. DNA for the CDR3: TGTGCCAGCAGTCAACCACCCGGACTAGGAGGTCCAGATACGCAGTATTTT. The chain couples TRBV2 to TRBJ2-3; 7 nucleotides agree with TRBD2. V shed 5 bases and J 4 bases; nucleotides not matched to a gene: 15. This CDR3 is built from 17 residues. CDR1 is SNHLY and CDR2 is FYNNEI in the germline V gene. The entire variable domain, with the rest obtained from reference TRBV2 and TRBJ2-3, is as follows: EPEVTQTPSHQVTQMGQEVILRCVPISNHLYFYWYRQILGQKVEFLVSFYNNEISEKSEIFDDQFSVERPDGSNFTLKIRSTKLEDSAMYFCASSQPPGLGGPDTQYFGPGTRLTVL.